This T cell receptor beta chain was captured in a study of blood T cell repertoires in COVID-19. V lost 2 bases, J lost 2 bases, and 9 bases lay in between. Germline V gives CDR1 MDHEN, CDR2 SYDVKM. The CDR3 contains 14 residues. Sequenced by immunoSEQ multiplex PCR; TCRdb stores in-frame clones only, minus some. The data hold 250,000 to 400,000 clones, with under 90% observed a single time. Sample: peripheral blood. This TCR derives from a woman aged 30 to 39 with COVID-19, enrolled during active disease. The chain carries TRBV28 and TRBJ1-1, with D possibly being TRBD1 (5 bases). The CDR3 DNA sequence: TGTGCCAGCAGTTTAGCCAGGGCAAACACTGAAGCTTTCTTT. Its protein product is CASSLARANTEAFF. The complete variable domain, with remaining parts taken from reference TRBV28 and TRBJ1-1, reads DVKVTQSSRYLVKRTGEKVFLECVQDMDHENMFWYRQDPGLGLRLIYFSYDVKMKEKGDIPEGYSVSREKKERFSLILESASTNQTSMYLCASSLARANTEAFFGQGTRLTVV.